This T cell receptor (beta chain) comes out of a study of T cells in Graves' hyperthyroidism and ophthalmopathy (dated 2019 in TCRdb). Context from the whole study: TCR V-J signatures able to tell the groups apart were searched for in a discovery cohort of about a hundred patients, of whom 43 had Graves' ophthalmopathy and some 60 had stable Graves' hyperthyroidism. In over five Graves' hyperthyroidism patients, the study also compared T-cell repertoires from thyroid tissue with T-cell repertoires from blood. According to the paper, TCR Vbeta CDR3 sequencing was carried out on 135 peripheral blood samples, which came from 40 to 45 ophthalmopathy, 80 or so hyperthyroidism and approximately 17 progressor patients. After sampling, hyperthyroidism patients received methimazole starting at 30 mg daily, and ophthalmopathy patients received high-dose intravenous methylprednisolone. An independent validation cohort of under 20 hyperthyroidism patients and about 15 patients who later progressed to ophthalmopathy tested prospective prediction of ophthalmopathy. The approximately 98 discovery patients were randomly divided into training and test sets at a 7:3 ratio. The research as a whole found: A model built on a 13 V-J signature distinguished ophthalmopathy from stable hyperthyroidism, reaching 85% to 90% sensitivity and 81% to 83% specificity in cross-validation and 80%/75% in testing. In validation, the model predicted progression to ophthalmopathy a median of roughly six months before onset, with about 70% sensitivity and 72.22% specificity. No statistical method was used to fix the sample size in advance, and group allocation was not hidden from the investigators. Most expanded thyroid clonotypes (frequency above 0.001) were also detected in blood, suggesting blood repertoires may reflect thyroid immune responses.

Via the germline V gene, CDR1 is SGHRS and CDR2 YFSETQ. V and J lose 0 bases and 8 bases, and a span of 3 bases separates them. From cysteine to phenylalanine, the CDR3 is 12 amino acids long. CDR3 DNA only is kept here, 36 bases in frame from base 1. Amplification of TCR beta CDR3 regions was carried out from RNA transcripts. The first round of RT-PCR for the TCR CDR3 was performed with the HTBI primer set and the Qiagen OneStep RT-PCR kit. A second multiplex PCR round built the libraries, followed by size selection and purification. The libraries were sequenced on an Illumina HiSeq2000 using paired-end 100 bp reads. Per the authors' processing: SOAPnuke was used to process the raw data, removing reads that contained adapters or uncalled bases, had a mean Phred below 15, or lacked an exact match to the constant primer or identifier. COPE v1.2.5 was used to merge high-quality paired reads, and clonotypes were defined as unique nucleotide sequences. MiTCR v1.1 was used to align the clonotypes against IMGT TRBV, TRBD and TRBJ reference segments. The analysis was restricted to V-J combinations with a frequency above 0.0001, which together covered 98% to 99.2% of the repertoires. The TCS score was defined as F50 (clonal expansion) divided by E x V (chaos), with BLOSUM62-based TCRdist calculated between CDR3 peptides within each V-J. Welch's t-statistics and random forest reduced roughly 530 V-J features to 13, which were used in a naive Bayes classifier (R e1071). The Morisita-Horn index was used to measure how similar the thyroid and blood repertoires were. TCRdb itself trimmed the public reads at Q25 with fastp, ran MiXCR and retained productive beta chains. Each record represents a unique CDR3 protein, reported with the most common genes and DNA among its rows. The V and J calls were not made by the authors but by TCRdb's processing. The sample table shows around 600,000 distinct CDR3 sequences, and less than 45% are seen once. The ten largest account for about 7.2% of the sample.

Patients with uncontrolled infections, other autoimmune diseases, pregnancy or lactation were excluded. Diagnoses relied on clinical symptoms, serum thyroxine and TRAb, thyroid ultrasound and orbital computed tomography. Total RNA was extracted with Trizol reagent, and quality was checked on an Agilent 2100 Bioanalyzer. This clonotype was recorded many times. The specificity of this receptor is unknown. Base qualities are missing; no much larger clone stands one base away. The specimen sequenced was peripheral blood or thyroid tissue (not recorded which). The receptor chain draws on TRBV5-1 and TRBJ1-6; no confident D gene assignment can be made. This receptor was obtained from an adult man with Graves' disease, either hyperthyroidism or ophthalmopathy (not recorded which). The CDR3 reads as follows: CASSLADSPLHF. Here is the DNA: TGCGCCAGCAGCTTGGCGGATTCACCCCTCCACTTT. The full variable domain, completed from the reference TRBV5-1 and TRBJ1-6 proteins outside the CDR3, reads KAGVTQTPRYLIKTRGQQVTLSCSPISGHRSVSWYQQTPGQGLQFLFEYFSETQRNKGNFPGRFSGRQFSNSRSEMNVSTLELGDSALYLCASSLADSPLHFGNGTRLTVT.